This T cell receptor beta chain is from a study of CD8+ T cells in alopecia areata. Study-wide findings and caveats: Sharing of TCRs across patients appeared less clear than in mice, possibly for HLA-related reasons. Scalp specimens additionally yield sequences from normal skin's resident alphabeta T cells. An increase in clonality over normal scalp was evident in lesional scalp, especially alopecia totalis/universalis.

Turning to this clone: Antigen specificity is unknown. Other nucleotide sequences from this sample produce the same CDR3.

V dropped 1 base and J dropped 5 bases, with 5 bases sitting between them. The CDR3 extends over 11 amino acids. Germline V gene data show CDR1 as SQVTM and CDR2 as ANQGSEA. RNA was isolated and reverse transcribed to cDNA, the sequencing template. Sequenced by immunoSEQ multiplex PCR; TCRdb stores in-frame clones only, minus some. The data contain under 150,000 clones, approximately 47% of them singletons. This sequence originates from a human donor with alopecia areata. The chain uses TRBV29-1 and TRBJ1-2; no firm D call. Sequencing was done on a sample of NKG2D-low CD8+ T cells sorted from blood. The CDR3 bases are TGCAGCGTTGAAGGAGGATATGGCTACACCTTC. Translated, it gives CSVEGGYGYTF. The entire variable domain, with the rest obtained from reference TRBV29-1 and TRBJ1-2, is as follows: SAVISQKPSRDICQRGTSLTIQCQVDSQVTMMFWYRQQPGQSLTLIATANQGSEATYESGFVIDKFPISRPNLTFSTLTVSNMSPEDSSIYLCSVEGGYGYTFGSGTRLTVV.